This TCR beta chain originates from a study of a mutant IDH1 vaccine in newly diagnosed glioma. Across the study: All eight of the vaccinations patients received fell in weeks 1, 3, 5, 7, 11, 15, 19 and 23. Investigators started vaccination 4-6 weeks after radiotherapy alone, or with temozolomide cycles.

The repertoire was sequenced with immunoSEQ multiplex PCR; TCRdb's copy has only in-frame clones and lacks some. Among approximately 41,000 clones listed, around 93% were seen once. This CDR3 contains 12 residues. Germline V gene lookup returns CDR1 LNHNV and CDR2 YYDKDF (reference sequence). With 3 bases removed from V and 1 base from J, the gap between germline ends came to 3 bases. Time point of the sample: week 23, last vaccination. Each dose of the vaccine consisted of 300 ug of mutant IDH1 20-mer peptide, with topical imiquimod. Comment on this clone: Its cognate antigen is unknown.

The TCR sequence derives from a man between 45 and 60 years old with glioma. Sequences were derived from PBMCs, sampled from a glioma patient whose treatment included an IDH1 peptide vaccine. The rearrangement joins TRBV15 to TRBJ1-1; D gene uncertain. The CDR3 loop reads CATSRGNTEAFF. DNA for the CDR3: TGTGCCACCAGCAGGGGGAACACTGAAGCTTTCTTT.